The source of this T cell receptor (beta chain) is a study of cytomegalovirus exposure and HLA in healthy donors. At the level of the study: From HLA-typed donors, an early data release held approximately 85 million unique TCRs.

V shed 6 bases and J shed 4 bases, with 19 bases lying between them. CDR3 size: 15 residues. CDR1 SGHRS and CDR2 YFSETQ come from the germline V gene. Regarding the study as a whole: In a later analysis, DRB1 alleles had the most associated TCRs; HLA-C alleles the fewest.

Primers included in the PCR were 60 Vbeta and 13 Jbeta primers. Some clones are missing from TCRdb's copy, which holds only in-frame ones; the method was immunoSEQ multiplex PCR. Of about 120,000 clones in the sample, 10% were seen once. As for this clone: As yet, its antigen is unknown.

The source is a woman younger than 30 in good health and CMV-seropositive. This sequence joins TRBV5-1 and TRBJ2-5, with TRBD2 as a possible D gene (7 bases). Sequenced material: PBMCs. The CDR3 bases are TGCGCCAGCACGGGCCTAGGGGGGGGAGGAGAGACCCAGTACTTC. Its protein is CASTGLGGGGETQYF. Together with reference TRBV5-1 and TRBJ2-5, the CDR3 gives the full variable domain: KAGVTQTPRYLIKTRGQQVTLSCSPISGHRSVSWYQQTPGQGLQFLFEYFSETQRNKGNFPGRFSGRQFSNSRSEMNVSTLELGDSALYLCASTGLGGGGETQYFGPGTRLLVL.